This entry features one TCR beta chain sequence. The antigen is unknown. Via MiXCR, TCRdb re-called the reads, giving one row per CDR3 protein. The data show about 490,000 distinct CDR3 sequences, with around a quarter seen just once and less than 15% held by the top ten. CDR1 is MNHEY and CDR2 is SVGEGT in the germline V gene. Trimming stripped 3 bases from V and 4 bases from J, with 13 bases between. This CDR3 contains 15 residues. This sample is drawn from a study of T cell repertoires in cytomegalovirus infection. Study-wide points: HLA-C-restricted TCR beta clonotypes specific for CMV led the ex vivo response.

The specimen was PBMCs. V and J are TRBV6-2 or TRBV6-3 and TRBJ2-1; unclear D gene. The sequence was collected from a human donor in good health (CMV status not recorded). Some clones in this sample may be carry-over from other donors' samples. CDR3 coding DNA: TGTGCCAGCAGTTATTTCCTGGTCCCTTACAATGAGCAGTTCTTC. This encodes CASSYFLVPYNEQFF.